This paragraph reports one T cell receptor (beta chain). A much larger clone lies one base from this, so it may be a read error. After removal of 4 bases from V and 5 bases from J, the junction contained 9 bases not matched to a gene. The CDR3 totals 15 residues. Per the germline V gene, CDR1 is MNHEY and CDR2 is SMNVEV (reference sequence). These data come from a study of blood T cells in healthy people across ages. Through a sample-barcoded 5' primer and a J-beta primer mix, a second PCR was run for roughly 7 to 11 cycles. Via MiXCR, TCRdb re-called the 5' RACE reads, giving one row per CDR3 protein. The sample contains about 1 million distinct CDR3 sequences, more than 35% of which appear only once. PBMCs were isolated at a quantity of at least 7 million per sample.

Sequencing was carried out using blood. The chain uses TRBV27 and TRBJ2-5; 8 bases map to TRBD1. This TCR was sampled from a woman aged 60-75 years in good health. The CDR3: CASSWRTGKGETQYF. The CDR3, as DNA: TGTGCCAGCAGTTGGAGGACAGGGAAGGGGGAGACCCAGTACTTC.